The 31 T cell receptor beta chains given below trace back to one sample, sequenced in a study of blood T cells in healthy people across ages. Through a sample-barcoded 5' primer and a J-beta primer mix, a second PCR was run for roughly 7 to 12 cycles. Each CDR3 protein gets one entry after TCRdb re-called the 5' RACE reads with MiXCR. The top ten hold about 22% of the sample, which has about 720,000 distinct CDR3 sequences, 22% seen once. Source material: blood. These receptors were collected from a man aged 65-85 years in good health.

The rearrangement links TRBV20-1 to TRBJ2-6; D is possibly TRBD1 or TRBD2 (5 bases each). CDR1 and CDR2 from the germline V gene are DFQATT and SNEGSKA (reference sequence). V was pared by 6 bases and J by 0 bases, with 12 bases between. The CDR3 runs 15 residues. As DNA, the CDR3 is TGCAGTGCCCCGGGGCCCTTCTCTGGGGCCAACGTCCTGACTTTC. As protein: CSAPGPFSGANVLTF.

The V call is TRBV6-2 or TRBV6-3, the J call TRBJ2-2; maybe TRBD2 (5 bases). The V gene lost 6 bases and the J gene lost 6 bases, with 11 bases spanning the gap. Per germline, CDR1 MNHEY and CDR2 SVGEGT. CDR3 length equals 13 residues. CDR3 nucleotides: TGTGCCAGCAGCCAACTAGTCCCCGGGGAGCTGTTTTTT. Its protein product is CASSQLVPGELFF.

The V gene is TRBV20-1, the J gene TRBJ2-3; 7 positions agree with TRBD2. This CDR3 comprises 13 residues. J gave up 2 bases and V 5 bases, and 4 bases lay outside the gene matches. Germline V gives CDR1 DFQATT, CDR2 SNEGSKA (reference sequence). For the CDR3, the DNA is TGCAGTGCTCCCCTAGCGGTCACAGATACGCAGTATTTT. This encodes CSAPLAVTDTQYF.

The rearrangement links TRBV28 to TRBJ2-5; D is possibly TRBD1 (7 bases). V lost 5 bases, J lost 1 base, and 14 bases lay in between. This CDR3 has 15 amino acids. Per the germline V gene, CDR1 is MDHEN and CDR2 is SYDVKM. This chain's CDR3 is CASSERQGLQETQYF. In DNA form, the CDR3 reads TGTGCCAGCAGTGAACGACAGGGACTCCAAGAGACCCAGTACTTC.

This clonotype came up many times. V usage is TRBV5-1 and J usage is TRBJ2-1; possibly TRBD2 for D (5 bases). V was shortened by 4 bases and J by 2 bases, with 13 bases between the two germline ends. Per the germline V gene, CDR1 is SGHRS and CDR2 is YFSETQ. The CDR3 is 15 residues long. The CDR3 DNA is TGCGCCAGCAGCCCTACCAGCGGCACCTACAATGAGCAGTTCTTC. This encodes CASSPTSGTYNEQFF.

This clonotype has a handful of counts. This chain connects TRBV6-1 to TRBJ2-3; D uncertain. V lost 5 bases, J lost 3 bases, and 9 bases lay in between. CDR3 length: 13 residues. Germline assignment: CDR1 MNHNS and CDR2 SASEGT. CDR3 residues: CASSIGPTDTQYF. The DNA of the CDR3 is TGTGCCAGCAGTATCGGGCCGACAGATACGCAGTATTTT.

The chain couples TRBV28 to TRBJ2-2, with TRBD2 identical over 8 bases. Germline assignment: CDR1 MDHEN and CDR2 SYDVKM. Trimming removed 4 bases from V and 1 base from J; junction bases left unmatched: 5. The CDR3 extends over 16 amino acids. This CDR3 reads CASSSPTSGNTGELFF. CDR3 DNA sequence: TGTGCCAGCAGTTCGCCTACTAGCGGGAACACCGGGGAGCTGTTTTTT.

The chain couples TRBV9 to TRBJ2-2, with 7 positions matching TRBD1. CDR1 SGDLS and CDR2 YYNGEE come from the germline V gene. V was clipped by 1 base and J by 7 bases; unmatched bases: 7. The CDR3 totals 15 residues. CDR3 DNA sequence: TGTGCCAGCAGCGTAAGCGTTCAGGGGGTCGGGGAGCTGTTTTTT. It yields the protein CASSVSVQGVGELFF.

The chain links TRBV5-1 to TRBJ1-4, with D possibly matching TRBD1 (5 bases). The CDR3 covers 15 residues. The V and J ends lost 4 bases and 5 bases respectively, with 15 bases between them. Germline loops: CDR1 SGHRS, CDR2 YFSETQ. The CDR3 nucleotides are TGCGCCAGCAGCCCCGTTGGTGGGGCGAATGAAAAACTGTTTTTT. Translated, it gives CASSPVGGANEKLFF.

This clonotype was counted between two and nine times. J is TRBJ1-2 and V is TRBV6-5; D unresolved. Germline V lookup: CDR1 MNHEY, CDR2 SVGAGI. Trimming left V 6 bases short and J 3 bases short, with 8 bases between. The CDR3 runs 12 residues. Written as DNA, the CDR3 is TGTGCCAGCAGCCCCTCGGACTATGGCTACACCTTC. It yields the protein CASSPSDYGYTF.

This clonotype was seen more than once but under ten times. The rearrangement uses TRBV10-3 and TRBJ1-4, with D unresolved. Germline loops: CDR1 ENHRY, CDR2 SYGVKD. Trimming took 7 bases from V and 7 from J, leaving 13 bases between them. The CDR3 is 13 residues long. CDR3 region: CAITREVGEKLFF. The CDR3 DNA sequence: TGTGCCATCACGAGGGAGGTTGGTGAAAAACTGTTTTTT.

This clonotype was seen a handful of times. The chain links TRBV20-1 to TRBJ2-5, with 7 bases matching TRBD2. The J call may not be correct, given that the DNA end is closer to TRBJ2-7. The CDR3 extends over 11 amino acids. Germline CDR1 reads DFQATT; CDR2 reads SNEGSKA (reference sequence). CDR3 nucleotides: TGCAGCGCTGGGACTAACTACGAGCAGTACGTC. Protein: CSAGTNYEQYV.

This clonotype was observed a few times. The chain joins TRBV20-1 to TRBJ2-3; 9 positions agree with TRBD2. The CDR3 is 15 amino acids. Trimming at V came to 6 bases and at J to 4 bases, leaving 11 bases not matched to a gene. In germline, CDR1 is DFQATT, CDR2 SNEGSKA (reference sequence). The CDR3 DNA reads TGCAGTGCGGGACGGAGCGGGAGGATTGCAGATACGCAGTATTTT. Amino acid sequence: CSAGRSGRIADTQYF.

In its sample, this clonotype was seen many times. The CDR3 spells CASSEVAGGSTDTQYF. The CDR3 DNA reads as TGTGCCAGCAGTGAGGTAGCGGGGGGGAGCACAGATACGCAGTATTTT. The chain links TRBV6-1 to TRBJ2-3; TRBD2 agrees at 11 bases. Unmatched junction bases numbered 2, after V lost 3 bases and J lost 0 bases. This CDR3 has 16 amino acids. Germline loops: CDR1 MNHNS, CDR2 SASEGT.

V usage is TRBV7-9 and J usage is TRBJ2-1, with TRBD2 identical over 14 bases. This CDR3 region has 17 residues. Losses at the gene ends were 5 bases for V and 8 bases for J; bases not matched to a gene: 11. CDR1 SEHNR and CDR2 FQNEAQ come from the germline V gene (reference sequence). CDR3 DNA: TGTGCCAGCAGCCCTGACTCGGGACTAGCGGGGGTGCATGAGCAGTTCTTC. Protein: CASSPDSGLAGVHEQFF.

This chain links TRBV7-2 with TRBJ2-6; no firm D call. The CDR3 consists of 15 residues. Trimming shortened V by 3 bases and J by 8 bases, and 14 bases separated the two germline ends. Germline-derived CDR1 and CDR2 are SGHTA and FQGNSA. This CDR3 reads CASSFGPRETNVLTF. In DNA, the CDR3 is TGTGCCAGCAGCTTCGGGCCTCGCGAGACCAACGTCCTGACTTTC.

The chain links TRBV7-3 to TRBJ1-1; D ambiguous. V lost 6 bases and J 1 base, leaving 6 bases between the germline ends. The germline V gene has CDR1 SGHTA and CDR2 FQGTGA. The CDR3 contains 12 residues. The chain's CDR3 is CASRGSNTEAFF. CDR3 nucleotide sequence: TGTGCCAGCAGAGGATCGAACACTGAAGCTTTCTTT.

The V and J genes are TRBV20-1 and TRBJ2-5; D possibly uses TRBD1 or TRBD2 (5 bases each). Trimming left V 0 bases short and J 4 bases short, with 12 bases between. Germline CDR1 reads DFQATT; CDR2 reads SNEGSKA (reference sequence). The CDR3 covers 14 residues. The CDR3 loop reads CSARDEGSGETQYF. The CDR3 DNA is TGCAGTGCTAGAGATGAGGGGTCTGGAGAGACCCAGTACTTC.

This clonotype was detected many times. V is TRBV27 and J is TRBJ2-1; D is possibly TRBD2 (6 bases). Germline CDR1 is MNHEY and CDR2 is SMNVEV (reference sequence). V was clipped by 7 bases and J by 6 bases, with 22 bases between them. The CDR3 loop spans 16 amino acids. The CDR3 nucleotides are TGTGCCAGCACCGTAGAGCGGGCTAGTCAGATCAATGAGCAGTTCTTC. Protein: CASTVERASQINEQFF.

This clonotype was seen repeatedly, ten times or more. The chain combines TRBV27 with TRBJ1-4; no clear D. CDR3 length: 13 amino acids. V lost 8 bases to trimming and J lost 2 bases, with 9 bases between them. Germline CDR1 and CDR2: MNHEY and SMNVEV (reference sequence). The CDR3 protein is CASAGRTNEKLFF. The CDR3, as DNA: TGTGCCAGCGCGGGCCGCACTAATGAAAAACTGTTTTTT.

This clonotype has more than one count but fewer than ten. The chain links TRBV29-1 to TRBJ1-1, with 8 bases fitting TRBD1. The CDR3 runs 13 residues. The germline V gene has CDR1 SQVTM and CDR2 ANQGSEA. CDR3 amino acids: CGAYTDREFGAFF. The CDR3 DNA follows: TGCGGCGCTTACACGGACAGGGAATTTGGAGCTTTCTTT.

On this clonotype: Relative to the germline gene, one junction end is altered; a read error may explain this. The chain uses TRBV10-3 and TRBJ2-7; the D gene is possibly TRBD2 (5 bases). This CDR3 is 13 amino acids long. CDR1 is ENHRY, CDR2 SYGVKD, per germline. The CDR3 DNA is TGTGCCATCAGTGGGACCCAAGACTACGAGCAGAACTTC. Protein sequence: CAISGTQDYEQNF.

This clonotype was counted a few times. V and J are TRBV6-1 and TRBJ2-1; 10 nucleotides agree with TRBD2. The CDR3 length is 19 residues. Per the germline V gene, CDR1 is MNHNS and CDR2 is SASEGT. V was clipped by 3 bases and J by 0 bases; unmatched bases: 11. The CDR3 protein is CASSDPSGSPQNSYNEQFF. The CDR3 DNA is TGTGCCAGCAGTGATCCTAGCGGGAGTCCCCAGAACTCCTACAATGAGCAGTTCTTC.

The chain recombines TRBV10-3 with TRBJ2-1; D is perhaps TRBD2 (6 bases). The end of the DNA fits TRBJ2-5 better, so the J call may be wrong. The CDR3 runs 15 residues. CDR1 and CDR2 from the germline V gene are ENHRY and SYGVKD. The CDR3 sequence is CATKAGSWWGETQYF. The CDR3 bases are TGTGCCACAAAAGCGGGCAGCTGGTGGGGAGAGACCCAGTACTTC.

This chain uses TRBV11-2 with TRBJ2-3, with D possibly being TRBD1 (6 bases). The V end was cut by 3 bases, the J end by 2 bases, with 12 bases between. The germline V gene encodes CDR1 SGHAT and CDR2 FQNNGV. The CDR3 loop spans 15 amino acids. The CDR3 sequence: CASSFRGDLTDTQYF. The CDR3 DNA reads TGTGCCAGCAGCTTCAGGGGCGACCTCACAGATACGCAGTATTTT.

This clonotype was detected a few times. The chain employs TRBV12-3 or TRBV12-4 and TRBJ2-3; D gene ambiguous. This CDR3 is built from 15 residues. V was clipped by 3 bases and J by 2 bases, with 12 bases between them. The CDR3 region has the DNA TGTGCCAGCAGTTTTGGGATAGGATCCACAGATACGCAGTATTTT. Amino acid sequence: CASSFGIGSTDTQYF.

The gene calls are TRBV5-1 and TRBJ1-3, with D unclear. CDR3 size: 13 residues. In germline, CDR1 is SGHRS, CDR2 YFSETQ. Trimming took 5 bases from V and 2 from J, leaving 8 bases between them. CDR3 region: CASSSQTGNTIYF. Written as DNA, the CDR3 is TGCGCCAGCAGTTCCCAAACTGGAAACACCATATATTTT.

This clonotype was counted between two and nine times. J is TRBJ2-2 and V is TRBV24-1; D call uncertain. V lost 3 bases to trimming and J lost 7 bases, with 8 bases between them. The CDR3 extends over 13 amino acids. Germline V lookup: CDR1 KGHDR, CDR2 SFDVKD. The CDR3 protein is CATSDPPYGELFF. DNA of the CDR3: TGTGCCACCAGTGATCCGCCTTACGGGGAGCTGTTTTTT.

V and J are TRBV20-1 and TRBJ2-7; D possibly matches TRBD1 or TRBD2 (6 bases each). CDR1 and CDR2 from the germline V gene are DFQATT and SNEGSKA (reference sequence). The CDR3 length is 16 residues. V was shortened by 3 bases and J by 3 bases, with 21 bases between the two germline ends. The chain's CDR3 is CSASCGFRGPLYEQYV. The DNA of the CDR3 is TGCAGTGCTAGTTGCGGGTTTCGGGGGCCCCTCTACGAGCAGTACGTC.

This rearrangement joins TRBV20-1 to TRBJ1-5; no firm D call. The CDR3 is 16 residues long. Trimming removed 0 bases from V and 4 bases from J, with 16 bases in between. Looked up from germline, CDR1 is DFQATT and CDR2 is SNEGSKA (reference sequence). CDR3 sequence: CSARDGAKDGNQPQHF. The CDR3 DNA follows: TGCAGTGCTAGAGATGGCGCCAAAGACGGTAATCAGCCCCAGCATTTT.

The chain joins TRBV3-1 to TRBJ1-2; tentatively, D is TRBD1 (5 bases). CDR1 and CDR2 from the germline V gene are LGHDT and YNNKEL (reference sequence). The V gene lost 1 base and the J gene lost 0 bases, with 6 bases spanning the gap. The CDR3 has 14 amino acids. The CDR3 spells CASSQVGANYGYTF. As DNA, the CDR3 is TGTGCCAGCAGCCAAGTAGGGGCTAACTATGGCTACACCTTC.